This T cell receptor (beta chain) is from a study of T cells in localized non-small cell lung cancer (dated by TCRdb to about 2020). A note on the overall study: Comparing tumors with uninvolved tumor-adjacent lungs, the study looked at the T cell repertoires of approximately 250 patients with early-stage NSCLC. The cohort was made up of a few hundred treatment-naive NSCLC patients whose localized lung tumors had been resected. A mean age of around 66 years was recorded for the NSCLC patients, of whom around 140 were male and about a hundred were female. On the study overall, not on this receptor specifically: Uninvolved tumor-adjacent lung showed the highest T cell clonality, higher than tumor, which suggests more focused antigenic responses in the adjacent lung. Because multi-region tumor sequencing was not done, intratumor heterogeneity could not be ruled out. A median of 57 of the top 100 tumor clones were detected in paired uninvolved adjacent lung, and some 29 of these tumor clones were also found among the top 100 clones of the paired uninvolved adjacent lung. Higher T cell density in blood was associated with longer overall survival, whereas higher clonality in adjacent lung was associated with shorter survival. Because the study design was exploratory, TCR variables were selected using unadjusted p-values without false-discovery rate correction.

Compared with the rest of its sample, this clone is medium-sized (0.01 to 0.1%). Its target antigen remains unknown. The input lacks base qualities; no much larger clone sits a single base away. At diagnosis, peripheral blood, uninvolved tumor-adjacent lung and tumor were collected and stored as a combination of fresh-frozen and FFPE material. The immunoSEQ Assay was used to sequence TCR beta CDR3 regions from DNA. On the authors' methods: To compute T cell density, TCR beta template counts were normalized to usable DNA, which was estimated by amplifying housekeeping genes. The preseqR package was used to estimate richness by extrapolating to 400,000 templates for PBMC samples and to 120,000 templates for tissue samples. Clonality was defined by subtracting Pielou's evenness from one. Differential abundance testing on productive amino-acid clonotypes, with a minimum total count of 5 and an alpha of 0.1, was used to identify tissue-enriched TCRs. The Jaccard Index and the Morisita Overlap Index were used to quantify repertoire overlap between compartments. TCR beta CDR3s were clustered by GLIPH together with public tetramer-defined viral CDR3s, and at least three viral sequences plus V-gene enrichment were required for viral motifs. TCRdb carries this immuneACCESS record with in-frame sequences only. Its versions omit some clonotypes, under half of them owing to an unresolved V gene in the studies checked, with the rest unexplained. That table is the source of V, J and clone size, and D and trimming were worked out from the DNA. The sample data list 3,000 to 3,500 clones, and 25% to 35% of these were observed just once. Roughly 15% of the sample is in the top ten clones.

The input for sequencing was lung tumor tissue, taken before any cancer treatment. The clonotype comes from a man aged 35-75 years with stage III lung adenocarcinoma.

Here the CDR3 is given as CASSQQGAGEQFF. The base sequence is TGTGCCAGCAGTCAACAGGGGGCTGGGGAGCAGTTCTTC. The sequence joins TRBV6-8 to TRBJ2-1, with 9 junctional bases fitting TRBD1. Including cysteine and phenylalanine, the CDR3 has 13 amino acids. CDR3 DNA only is kept here, 39 bases in frame from base 1. From V the trimming removes 5 bases and from J it removes 10 bases, while the gene matches leave 6 bases of the junction unaccounted for. As encoded in the germline V gene, CDR1 is MNHGY while CDR2 is SAAAGT.